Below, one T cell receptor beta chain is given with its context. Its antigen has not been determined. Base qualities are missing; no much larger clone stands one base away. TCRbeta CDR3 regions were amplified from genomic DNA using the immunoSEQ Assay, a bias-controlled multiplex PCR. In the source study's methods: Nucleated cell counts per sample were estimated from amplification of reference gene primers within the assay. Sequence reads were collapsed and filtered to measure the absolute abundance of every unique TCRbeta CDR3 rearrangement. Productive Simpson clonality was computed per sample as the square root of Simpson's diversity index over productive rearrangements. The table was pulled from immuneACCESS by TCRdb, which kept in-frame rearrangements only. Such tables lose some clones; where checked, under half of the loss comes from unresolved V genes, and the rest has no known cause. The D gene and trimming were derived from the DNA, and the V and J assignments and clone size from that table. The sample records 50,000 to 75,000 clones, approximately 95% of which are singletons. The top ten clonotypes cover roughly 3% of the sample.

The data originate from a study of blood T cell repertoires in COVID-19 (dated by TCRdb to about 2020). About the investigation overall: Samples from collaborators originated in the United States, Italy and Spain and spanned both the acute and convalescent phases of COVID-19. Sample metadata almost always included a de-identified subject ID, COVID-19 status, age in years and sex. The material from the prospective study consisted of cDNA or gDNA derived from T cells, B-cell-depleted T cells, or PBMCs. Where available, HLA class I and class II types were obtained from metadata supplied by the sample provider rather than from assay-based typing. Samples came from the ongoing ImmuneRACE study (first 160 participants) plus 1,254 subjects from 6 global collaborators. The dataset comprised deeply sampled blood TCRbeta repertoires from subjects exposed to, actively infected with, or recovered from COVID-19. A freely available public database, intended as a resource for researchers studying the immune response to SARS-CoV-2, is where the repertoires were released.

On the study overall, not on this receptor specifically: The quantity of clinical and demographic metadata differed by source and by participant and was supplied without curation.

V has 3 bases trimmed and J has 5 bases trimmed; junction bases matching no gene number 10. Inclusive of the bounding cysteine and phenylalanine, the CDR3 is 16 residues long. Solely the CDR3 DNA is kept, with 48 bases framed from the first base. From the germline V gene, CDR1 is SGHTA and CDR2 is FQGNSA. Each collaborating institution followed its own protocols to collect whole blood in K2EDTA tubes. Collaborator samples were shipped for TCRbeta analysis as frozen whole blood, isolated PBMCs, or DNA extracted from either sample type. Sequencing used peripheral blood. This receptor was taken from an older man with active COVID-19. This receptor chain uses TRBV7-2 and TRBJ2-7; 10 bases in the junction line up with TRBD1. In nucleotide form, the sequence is TGTGCCAGCAGCTTGGAGGGACAGGGGAAGTTAAACGAGCAGTACTTC. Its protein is CASSLEGQGKLNEQYF.